The 26 T cell receptor beta chains reported below all come from one sample, sequenced in a study of blood T cell repertoires in COVID-19. The assay was immunoSEQ multiplex PCR, and TCRdb's table has in-frame clones only and misses some. The sample lists about 160,000 clones, just over 85% occurring once. Sequencing was done on a sample of peripheral blood. The receptor source for this set is a man between 70 and 80 years old with acute or convalescent COVID-19.

This CDR3 reads CASSLQGTGVYEQYF. The CDR3 bases are TGTGCCAGCAGCTTACAGGGGACAGGGGTCTACGAGCAGTACTTC. The V gene is TRBV7-2, the J gene TRBJ2-7, with TRBD1 matching over 10 bases. The CDR3 consists of 15 residues. J lost 3 bases, V lost 2 bases, and 4 bases had no gene match. Germline V gene data show CDR1 as SGHTA and CDR2 as FQGNSA.

The chain employs TRBV5-6 and TRBJ2-2; 7 bases are a match to TRBD1. CDR3 length equals 13 residues. CDR1 is SGHDT, CDR2 YYEEEE, per germline. J lost 4 bases, V lost 4 bases, and 1 base had no gene match. As DNA, the CDR3 is TGTGCCAGCAGCAGGACAGGCACCGGGGAGCTGTTTTTT. Its translation: CASSRTGTGELFF.

This chain joins TRBV6-5 and TRBJ1-1; 7 bases line up with TRBD1. Germline V gene lookup returns CDR1 MNHEY and CDR2 SVGAGI. This CDR3 has 15 residues. V trimming: 7 bases; J trimming: 0 bases; junction bases outside the gene matches: 8. CDR3 DNA sequence: TGTGCCAGCACTACGATTGGACAGGTGAACACTGAAGCTTTCTTT. As protein: CASTTIGQVNTEAFF.

The V call is TRBV5-4, the J call TRBJ2-5, with D perhaps matching TRBD1 (5 bases). The germline gives CDR1 SGHNT, CDR2 YYREEE (reference sequence). This CDR3 spans 15 amino acids. V was cut by 3 bases and J by 0 bases, with 12 bases left in between. The CDR3 bases are TGTGCCAGCAGCTGGTCATCAGGGAACCAAGAGACCCAGTACTTC. This encodes CASSWSSGNQETQYF.

J is TRBJ1-6 and V is TRBV7-2; 9 nucleotides line up with TRBD1. CDR3 length: 16 residues. V lost 7 bases and J lost 3; bases outside the gene matches: 7. Germline V gives CDR1 SGHTA, CDR2 FQGNSA. The CDR3 here is CASNSGTGNYNSPLHF. CDR3 bases: TGTGCCAGCAACTCCGGGACAGGGAACTATAATTCACCCCTCCACTTT.

V gene TRBV6-4 combines with J gene TRBJ2-2; a weak D match, TRBD1 (5 bases). V lost 5 bases and J 1 base, leaving 5 bases between the germline ends. Looked up from germline, CDR1 is MRHNA and CDR2 is SNTAGT. The CDR3 totals 13 residues. CDR3 sequence: CASSQGNTGELFF. The CDR3 DNA reads as TGTGCCAGCAGTCAGGGGAACACCGGGGAGCTGTTTTTT.

J is TRBJ2-3 and V is TRBV14; a possible D gene is TRBD1 (6 bases). Deletions cut 0 bases from V and 10 bases from J, with 11 bases between. CDR3 size: 13 residues. Germline CDR1 reads SGHDN; CDR2 reads FVKESK. CDR3 sequence (DNA): TGTGCCAGCAGCCAAGATGGGGGCAGAGCGCAGTATTTT. Its protein is CASSQDGGRAQYF. Combining the CDR3 with reference TRBV14 and TRBJ2-3 gives the whole variable domain EAGVTQFPSHSVIEKGQTVTLRCDPISGHDNLYWYRRVMGKEIKFLLHFVKESKQDESGMPNNRFLAERTGGTYSTLKVQPAELEDSGVYFCASSQDGGRAQYFGPGTRLTVL.

This chain connects TRBV3-1 (or the pseudogene TRBV3-2) to TRBJ1-1; D is ambiguous. The germline V and J ends were trimmed by 3 bases and 1 base, with 12 bases remaining between them. Germline assignment: CDR1 LGHDT and CDR2 YNNKEL (reference sequence). The CDR3 runs 15 residues. The CDR3 coding sequence is TGTGCCAGCAGCCAGGGCAGACCCTCGAACACTGAAGCTTTCTTT. Protein: CASSQGRPSNTEAFF.

The J gene is TRBJ1-2, the V gene TRBV28; 10 positions match TRBD1. J was trimmed by 4 bases and V by 3 bases; bases with no gene match: 8. The CDR3 spans 16 residues. The germline CDR1 and CDR2 sequences are MDHEN and SYDVKM. CDR3 nucleotide sequence: TGTGCCAGCAGTTTCTCCTCCGGGACAGGGGCCTATGGCTACACCTTC. Translation gives CASSFSSGTGAYGYTF.

This rearrangement joins TRBV7-9 to TRBJ1-4, with TRBD1 identical over 10 bases. CDR3 size: 19 residues. V gave up 2 bases and J gave up 7 bases; unmatched junction bases: 16. CDR1 is SEHNR, CDR2 FQNEAQ, per germline (reference sequence). The CDR3 spells CASSLQRGQGKKFFEKLFF. Written as DNA, the CDR3 is TGTGCCAGCAGCTTACAAAGGGGACAGGGGAAGAAGTTTTTTGAAAAACTGTTTTTT.

The rearrangement uses TRBV11-1 and TRBJ2-3; 7 bases match TRBD2. Trimming took 1 base from V and 5 from J; bases not matched to a gene: 9. Germline CDR1 is SGHAT and CDR2 is FQDESV (reference sequence). The CDR3 consists of 16 residues. CDR3 DNA sequence: TGTGCCAGCAGCTTAGTAGGCGGGAGTTGGGAAGATACGCAGTATTTT. It encodes CASSLVGGSWEDTQYF.

The V and J genes are TRBV19 and TRBJ1-5; the D gene is possibly TRBD1 (6 bases). Trimming pared 5 bases from V and 4 bases from J, leaving 12 bases between. CDR1 is LNHDA and CDR2 is SQIVND in the germline V gene (reference sequence). CDR3 length: 14 residues. CDR3 DNA: TGTGCCAGTAGTCGGCAGGGGCCGAATCAGCCCCAGCATTTT. Protein: CASSRQGPNQPQHF.

The rearrangement uses TRBV19 and TRBJ1-4, with TRBD1 matching 11 bases. CDR3 length equals 16 residues. J was trimmed by 8 bases and V by 5 bases; bases with no gene match: 10. Looked up from germline, CDR1 is LNHDA and CDR2 is SQIVND (reference sequence). The CDR3 sequence: CASSPTRTGGTEKLFF. The CDR3 DNA is TGTGCCAGTAGTCCAACTCGGACAGGGGGCACGGAAAAACTGTTTTTT.

The rearrangement uses TRBV15 and TRBJ1-2; TRBD1 agrees at 9 bases. Germline lookup yields CDR1 LNHNV and CDR2 YYDKDF (reference sequence). V shed 1 base and J 7 bases; nucleotides not matched to a gene: 7. This CDR3 region has 15 residues. The CDR3 DNA reads TGTGCCACCAGCAGAGTCACAGGGGGCGACGGTGGCTACACCTTC. It translates to CATSRVTGGDGGYTF.

This chain uses TRBV4-1 with TRBJ2-2, with 13 nucleotides matching TRBD2. The V segment lost 4 bases and the J segment 6 bases; nucleotides outside the gene matches: 5. The CDR3 extends over 16 amino acids. CDR1 MGHRA and CDR2 YSYEKL come from the germline V gene. CDR3 in DNA: TGCGCCAGCAGCCGAGAAGGACTAGCGGGAGCCGGGGAGCTGTTTTTT. Translated: CASSREGLAGAGELFF.

V is TRBV6-6 and J is TRBJ1-1, with D possibly matching TRBD1 (5 bases). Germline CDR1 is MNHNY and CDR2 is SVGAGI (reference sequence). The length of the CDR3 is 14 residues. With 7 bases removed from V and 1 base from J, the gap between germline ends came to 13 bases. The CDR3, as DNA: TGTGCCAGCAACCCACAGGCTCGGAACACTGAAGCTTTCTTT. Its translation is CASNPQARNTEAFF.

V usage is TRBV30 and J usage is TRBJ2-1, with 14 bases lining up with TRBD2. The CDR3 has 16 amino acids. The V segment lost 1 base and the J segment 8 bases; nucleotides outside the gene matches: 7. CDR1 and CDR2 from the germline V gene are GTSNPN and SVGIG (reference sequence). CDR3 region: CAWSAGLAGARDEQFF. For the CDR3, the DNA is TGTGCCTGGAGTGCGGGACTAGCGGGAGCCAGGGATGAGCAGTTCTTC.

This clone was observed once. V usage is TRBV19 and J usage is TRBJ2-3; 7 positions agree with TRBD1. Trimming took 7 bases from V and 1 from J; bases not matched to a gene: 5. CDR1 LNHDA and CDR2 SQIVND come from the germline V gene (reference sequence). The CDR3 consists of 14 residues. This chain's CDR3 is CASTQGVGTDTQYF. The DNA for the CDR3 is TGTGCCAGTACCCAGGGGGTAGGCACAGATACGCAGTATTTT.

The gene calls are TRBV7-9 and TRBJ2-1; 8 nucleotides match TRBD1. Germline CDR1 reads SEHNR; CDR2 reads FQNEAQ (reference sequence). V lost 5 bases to trimming and J lost 5 bases; unmatched junction nucleotides: 11. CDR3 length: 16 amino acids. The CDR3: CASSPTGTGKNNEQFF. CDR3 sequence (DNA): TGTGCCAGCAGCCCTACCGGGACAGGAAAAAACAATGAGCAGTTCTTC.

This clone is a singleton in its sample. The V and J genes are TRBV7-9 and TRBJ2-4; D not resolved. Germline CDR1 and CDR2: SEHNR and FQNEAQ (reference sequence). V lost 5 bases and J lost 0, with 11 bases in between. CDR3 length equals 15 residues. The CDR3 loop is CASSPVSLAKNIQYF. The CDR3 DNA reads as TGTGCCAGCAGCCCTGTATCCCTAGCCAAAAACATTCAGTACTTC.

This clone was seen only once. CDR3 DNA: TGTGCCACCAGTGAGGCCTCCGGAACAGAAATGAACACTGAAGCTTTCTTT. This sequence encodes CATSEASGTEMNTEAFF. This sequence joins TRBV24-1 and TRBJ1-1; D is unclear. The ends were cut back, 4 bases at V and 0 bases at J, with 17 bases in the middle. The CDR3 spans 17 residues. Germline-derived CDR1 and CDR2 are KGHDR and SFDVKD.

The chain carries TRBV6-5 and TRBJ1-5; D is ambiguous. The CDR3 runs 12 residues. Looked up from germline, CDR1 is MNHEY and CDR2 is SVGAGI. V was shortened by 7 bases and J by 7 bases, with 11 bases between the two germline ends. CDR3 nucleotides: TGTGCCAGCAACGCACTGGGCCAGCCCCAGCATTTT. Translating it yields CASNALGQPQHF.

This chain uses TRBV7-3 with TRBJ2-1; 13 nucleotides match TRBD2. This CDR3 region has 20 residues. The V and J ends lost 1 base and 0 bases, in that order; junction bases with no gene match: 9. Germline CDR1 reads SGHTA; CDR2 reads FQGTGA. The DNA for the CDR3 is TGTGCCAGCAGCTTAAGACCGGGACTAGCGGGATACGGCTCCTACAATGAGCAGTTCTTC. It is translated as CASSLRPGLAGYGSYNEQFF.

This clone was counted between two and nine times. V is TRBV6-2 or TRBV6-3 and J is TRBJ2-2, with 10 bases that match TRBD2. Germline values: CDR1 MNHEY, CDR2 SVGEGT. CDR3 size: 16 residues. Losses at the gene ends were 4 bases for V and 4 bases for J; bases not matched to a gene: 6. CDR3 sequence reads: CASSFSGRIRTGELFF. The CDR3 DNA reads as TGTGCCAGCAGTTTTAGCGGGAGGATACGCACCGGGGAGCTGTTTTTT.

This chain links TRBV11-2 with TRBJ2-1; 11 nucleotides agree with TRBD2. The germline CDR1 and CDR2 sequences are SGHAT and FQNNGV. V lost 3 bases to trimming and J lost 6 bases; unmatched junction nucleotides: 10. The CDR3 runs to 17 residues. This CDR3 is CASSLELLAGGLNEQFF. The CDR3 DNA sequence: TGTGCCAGCAGCTTGGAACTCTTAGCGGGAGGGCTCAATGAGCAGTTCTTC.

V gene TRBV7-3 combines with J gene TRBJ2-5, with 10 bases matching TRBD1. The CDR3 is 15 amino acids. Trimming took 0 bases from V and 3 from J; bases not matched to a gene: 1. Germline CDR1 SGHTA, CDR2 FQGTGA. The CDR3 nucleotides read TGTGCCAGCAGCTTAACCGGGACAGGGGAAGAGACCCAGTACTTC. Its translation is CASSLTGTGEETQYF.